The rows below give T cell receptor beta chains drawn from one sample of a study of cytomegalovirus exposure and HLA in healthy donors. Clones were sequenced by immunoSEQ multiplex PCR, and TCRdb holds only the in-frame ones, with some missing. In the table there are 150,000 to 200,000 clones, under 80% of which are singletons. Sequences were obtained from PBMCs. Every receptor here comes from a female donor in good health and CMV-seronegative. The CDR3 runs from the conserved cysteine through the conserved F or W. Each record gives: clone size, J gene, V gene, CDR3 length, D gene, CDR3 DNA, CDR3 protein. D genes are given only for firm matches. Clone size is given for some rows only: seen once, a few or many times, or a class if the clone is expanded.

clone size: .
J gene: TRBJ2-7
V gene: TRBV2
CDR3 length: 12
D gene: TRBD1
CDR3 DNA: TGTGCCAGCAGCTCGACAGGGTACGAGCAGTACTTC
CDR3 protein: CASSSTGYEQYF

clone size: .
J gene: TRBJ2-7
V gene: TRBV5-1
CDR3 length: 14
D gene: TRBD2
CDR3 DNA: TGCGCCAGCAGCTTCCCGGGGGGGACCTCCGAGCAGTACTTC
CDR3 protein: CASSFPGGTSEQYF

clone size: .
J gene: TRBJ2-7
V gene: TRBV6-6
CDR3 length: 16
D gene: .
CDR3 DNA: TGTGCCAGCAGTTACTCGATGGATGGGGGCCGGGTCGAGCAGTACTTC
CDR3 protein: CASSYSMDGGRVEQYF

clone size: once
J gene: TRBJ2-3
V gene: TRBV6-6
CDR3 length: 15
D gene: TRBD1
CDR3 DNA: TGTGCCAGCAGCGACAGGGGTAGCGGCACAGATACGCAGTATTTT
CDR3 protein: CASSDRGSGTDTQYF

clone size: .
J gene: TRBJ1-2
V gene: TRBV5-6
CDR3 length: 15
D gene: TRBD1
CDR3 DNA: TGTGCCAGCAGCTTTATCCGGACAGGGGGCGGTGGCTACACCTTC
CDR3 protein: CASSFIRTGGGGYTF

clone size: few
J gene: TRBJ1-3
V gene: TRBV2
CDR3 length: 14
D gene: .
CDR3 DNA: TGTGCCAGCAGTGACAGGGCTCCTGGAAACACCATATATTTT
CDR3 protein: CASSDRAPGNTIYF

clone size: .
J gene: TRBJ2-7
V gene: TRBV18
CDR3 length: 15
D gene: TRBD2
CDR3 DNA: TGTGCCAGCTCAGGAAGCGGGGGGGCTCCCTACGAGCAGTACTTC
CDR3 protein: CASSGSGGAPYEQYF

clone size: few
J gene: TRBJ2-5
V gene: TRBV7-3
CDR3 length: 15
D gene: TRBD2
CDR3 DNA: TGTGCCAGCAGCTCTATAGCGGGAGGGCAAGAGACCCAGTACTTC
CDR3 protein: CASSSIAGGQETQYF

clone size: .
J gene: TRBJ2-3
V gene: TRBV4-1
CDR3 length: 15
D gene: .
CDR3 DNA: TGCGCCAGCAGCCAAGGGCTAGCGAACACAGATACGCAGTATTTT
CDR3 protein: CASSQGLANTDTQYF

clone size: .
J gene: TRBJ2-7
V gene: TRBV30
CDR3 length: 12
D gene: .
CDR3 DNA: TGTGCCTGGAGCGCGAGCTCCTACGAGCAGTACTTC
CDR3 protein: CAWSASSYEQYF

clone size: once
J gene: TRBJ2-7
V gene: TRBV18
CDR3 length: 14
D gene: .
CDR3 DNA: TGTGCCAGCTCATACGGGACATCCTCCTACGAGCAGTACTTC
CDR3 protein: CASSYGTSSYEQYF

clone size: .
J gene: TRBJ2-3
V gene: TRBV7-3
CDR3 length: 16
D gene: TRBD2
CDR3 DNA: TGTGCCAGCAGCTTTCGTAGCGGGGGGGCCTTTAATACGCAGTATTTT
CDR3 protein: CASSFRSGGAFNTQYF

clone size: .
J gene: TRBJ1-2
V gene: TRBV30
CDR3 length: 12
D gene: .
CDR3 DNA: TGTGCCTGGAGTCCCGGGAACTATGGCTACACCTTC
CDR3 protein: CAWSPGNYGYTF

clone size: .
J gene: TRBJ1-2
V gene: TRBV2
CDR3 length: 12
D gene: TRBD1
CDR3 DNA: TGTGCCAGCTTCCGGGACAGAAAGGGCTACACCTTC
CDR3 protein: CASFRDRKGYTF